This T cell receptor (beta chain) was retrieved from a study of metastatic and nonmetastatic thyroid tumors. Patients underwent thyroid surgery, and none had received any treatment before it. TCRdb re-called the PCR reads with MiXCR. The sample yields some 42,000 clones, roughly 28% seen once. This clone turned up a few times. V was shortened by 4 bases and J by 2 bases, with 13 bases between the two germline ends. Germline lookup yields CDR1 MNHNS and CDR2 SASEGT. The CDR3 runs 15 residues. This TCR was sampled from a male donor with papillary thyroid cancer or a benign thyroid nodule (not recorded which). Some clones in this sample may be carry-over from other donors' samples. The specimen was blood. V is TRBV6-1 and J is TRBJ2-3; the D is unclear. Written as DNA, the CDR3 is TGTGCCAGCAGTGTCCGGTCCCCTCTCACAGATACGCAGTATTTT. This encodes CASSVRSPLTDTQYF.